This TCR beta chain is from a study of response to subunit inactivated influenza vaccine. This CDR3 is built from 14 residues. V was clipped by 6 bases and J by 4 bases, with 15 bases between them. Per the germline V gene, CDR1 is SEHNR and CDR2 is FQNEAQ (reference sequence). Regarding the study as a whole: Each seasonal influenza vaccination, the authors suggested, recruits few new T cells.

One entry per CDR3 protein results from TCRdb running MiXCR on the RT-PCR reads. The table shows 500,000 to 600,000 distinct CDR3 sequences, with about 14% occurring only once. Worth noting for this clonotype: The antigen remains unidentified.

This TCR derives from a man aged 50-60 years who received an inactivated influenza vaccine. The chain uses TRBV7-9 and TRBJ1-1, with no clear D. Sequencing used PBMCs from blood, obtained about 11 days after vaccination. CDR3 coding DNA: TGTGCCAGCAGGCACAAGGAGGGAGGCACTGAAGCTTTCTTT. This codes for CASRHKEGGTEAFF.